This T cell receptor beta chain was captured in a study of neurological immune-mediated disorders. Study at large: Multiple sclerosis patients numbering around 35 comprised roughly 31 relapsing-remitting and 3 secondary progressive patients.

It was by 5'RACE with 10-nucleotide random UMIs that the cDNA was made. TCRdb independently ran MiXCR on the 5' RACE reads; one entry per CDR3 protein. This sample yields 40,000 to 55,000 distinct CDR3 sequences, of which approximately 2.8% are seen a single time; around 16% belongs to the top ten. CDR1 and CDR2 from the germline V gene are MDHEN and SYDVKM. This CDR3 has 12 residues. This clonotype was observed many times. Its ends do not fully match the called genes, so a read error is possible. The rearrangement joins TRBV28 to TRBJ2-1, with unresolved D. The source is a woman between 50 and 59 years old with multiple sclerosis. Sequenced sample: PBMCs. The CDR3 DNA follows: TGTGACAGCAGTACCTACTACAATGAGCAGTTCTTC. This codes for CDSSTYYNEQFF.